A single sample gave rise to the 26 T cell receptor beta chains below, sequenced in a study of cytomegalovirus exposure and HLA in healthy donors. PCR primers comprised 60 Vbeta and 13 Jbeta primers. The method was immunoSEQ multiplex PCR; TCRdb's version includes in-frame clones alone and lacks a portion of them. This table holds 130,000 to 150,000 clones, 75% to 80% found once. Material for sequencing was PBMCs. These receptors came from a woman aged 45-60 years in good health and CMV-seronegative.

The rearrangement joins TRBV13 to TRBJ2-5, with a weak D call TRBD2 (5 bases). Trimming took off 3 bases at V and 0 bases at J, with 14 bases between the two ends. CDR1 and CDR2 (germline): PRHDT, FYEKMQ (reference sequence). The CDR3 length is 16 residues. The CDR3 spells CASSFERGGYQETQYF. For the CDR3, the DNA is TGTGCCAGCAGCTTTGAAAGAGGCGGGTACCAAGAGACCCAGTACTTC.

The genes are TRBV15 and TRBJ2-2, with a possible D match to TRBD2 (6 bases). The CDR3 contains 16 residues. Between the trimmed V and J ends, which lost 0 bases and 4 bases, there was a span of 12 bases. CDR1 is LNHNV, CDR2 YYDKDF, per germline (reference sequence). The CDR3: CATSRDLGEATGELFF. CDR3 bases: TGTGCCACCAGCAGAGATCTAGGGGAGGCCACCGGGGAGCTGTTTTTT.

V gene TRBV4-3 combines with J gene TRBJ2-2; 12 nucleotides line up with TRBD2. Unmatched junction bases numbered 4, after V lost 1 base and J lost 1 base. This CDR3 is 18 amino acids long. Germline V gene lookup returns CDR1 LGHNA and CDR2 YSLEER. In DNA form, the CDR3 reads TGCGCCAGCAGCCAAGGACTAGCGGGGGCGCTGAACACCGGGGAGCTGTTTTTT. This gives the protein CASSQGLAGALNTGELFF.

The gene calls are TRBV19 and TRBJ2-3, with TRBD1 matching 11 bases. V lost 6 bases and J lost 4; bases outside the gene matches: 3. The CDR3 covers 14 residues. Germline V gene data show CDR1 as LNHDA and CDR2 as SQIVND (reference sequence). For the CDR3, the DNA is TGTGCCAGTAGAGGGACAGGGGGTGCAGATACGCAGTATTTT. Amino acid sequence: CASRGTGGADTQYF.

The chain links TRBV6-5 to TRBJ2-6; D remains unclear. Trimming removed 6 bases from V and 0 bases from J, with 9 bases in between. There are 15 residues in the CDR3. The V gene's germline CDR1 is MNHEY and CDR2 SVGAGI. The CDR3 bases are TGTGCCAGCAGCCCGATCTACTCTGGGGCCAACGTCCTGACTTTC. Translated, it gives CASSPIYSGANVLTF.

This clone came up once. The junction shows a germline mismatch at one end, possibly a read error. J is TRBJ2-5 and V is TRBV7-7; 15 bases are a match to TRBD2. This CDR3 is 15 amino acids long. CDR1 and CDR2 (germline): SSHAT, FNYEAQ (reference sequence). CDR3 protein: CASSRTSGGGQTQYF. In DNA form, the CDR3 reads TGTGCTAGCAGCCGGACTAGCGGGGGGGGGCAGACCCAGTACTTC.

The chain couples TRBV4-1 to TRBJ2-1, with 7 bases lining up with TRBD2. The CDR3 is 14 amino acids. The trim removed 0 bases at V and 9 bases at J, leaving 5 bases unmatched. Germline loops: CDR1 MGHRA, CDR2 YSYEKL. The CDR3 region is CASSQERSGTEQFF. For the CDR3, the DNA is TGCGCCAGCAGCCAAGAGAGGAGCGGGACTGAGCAGTTCTTC.

The chain uses TRBV5-4 and TRBJ2-5; 14 bases line up with TRBD2. The CDR3 has 16 amino acids. The J segment lost 2 bases and the V segment lost 4 bases, leaving 4 bases of the junction unmatched. The V gene's germline CDR1 is SGHNT and CDR2 YYREEE (reference sequence). The CDR3 reads CASSLRLAGGQETQYF. CDR3 nucleotides: TGTGCCAGCAGCCTTAGACTAGCGGGGGGGCAAGAGACCCAGTACTTC.

This chain uses TRBV19 with TRBJ1-2; D possibly corresponds to TRBD1 (6 bases). The CDR3 runs to 15 residues. Germline V lookup: CDR1 LNHDA, CDR2 SQIVND (reference sequence). V was pared by 11 bases and J by 0 bases, with 19 bases between. CDR3 sequence (DNA): TGTGCCTCCAAAGGCGGGGGGCGATCTAACTATGGCTACACCTTC. Protein product: CASKGGGRSNYGYTF.

This clone was seen just once. The chain recombines TRBV5-1 with TRBJ2-7; 14 bases align to TRBD2. Germline V gene data show CDR1 as SGHRS and CDR2 as YFSETQ. V dropped 5 bases and J dropped 6; count of bases not matched to a gene: 7. The CDR3 runs to 15 residues. Here the CDR3 reads CASSPKTSGGAEQYF. CDR3 coding DNA: TGCGCCAGCAGTCCCAAGACTAGCGGGGGGGCCGAGCAGTACTTC. The full variable domain, with the rest looked up from reference TRBV5-1 and TRBJ2-7, is KAGVTQTPRYLIKTRGQQVTLSCSPISGHRSVSWYQQTPGQGLQFLFEYFSETQRNKGNFPGRFSGRQFSNSRSEMNVSTLELGDSALYLCASSPKTSGGAEQYFGPGTRLTVT.

This rearrangement joins TRBV27 to TRBJ1-6; no clear D gene. Between the trimmed V and J ends, which lost 1 base and 5 bases, there was a span of 9 bases. Per the germline V gene, CDR1 is MNHEY and CDR2 is SMNVEV (reference sequence). The CDR3 contains 15 residues. The CDR3 sequence: CASSLFSGDNSPLHF. The CDR3 coding sequence is TGTGCCAGCAGTTTATTTTCAGGCGATAATTCACCCCTCCACTTT.

This clone was observed once. This chain links TRBV6-5 with TRBJ1-5, with no clear D. Germline-derived CDR1 and CDR2 are MNHEY and SVGAGI. The CDR3 extends over 12 amino acids. V was cut by 4 bases and J by 6 bases, with 7 bases left in between. DNA of the CDR3: TGTGCCAGCAGTTCCCGGGGTCAGCCCCAGCATTTT. It codes for CASSSRGQPQHF.

There are a few counts of this clone. The chain links TRBV15 to TRBJ2-3; possible D gene TRBD1, 5 bases. CDR1 LNHNV and CDR2 YYDKDF come from the germline V gene (reference sequence). This CDR3 is 15 amino acids long. The V and J ends lost 5 bases and 3 bases respectively, with 15 bases between them. The chain's CDR3 is CATSRNLRDTDTQYF. The CDR3 nucleotides read TGTGCCACCAGCCGTAATCTCAGGGATACAGATACGCAGTATTTT.

The V gene is TRBV2, the J gene TRBJ1-4; D gene unclear. Trimming stripped 8 bases from V and 8 bases from J, with 12 bases between. The germline V gene has CDR1 SNHLY and CDR2 FYNNEI. This CDR3 spans 12 amino acids. CDR3 sequence: CASRLHGEKLFF. DNA for the CDR3: TGTGCCAGCCGGTTACACGGGGAAAAACTGTTTTTT. The full variable domain, its missing parts supplied by reference TRBV2 and TRBJ1-4, is EPEVTQTPSHQVTQMGQEVILRCVPISNHLYFYWYRQILGQKVEFLVSFYNNEISEKSEIFDDQFSVERPDGSNFTLKIRSTKLEDSAMYFCASRLHGEKLFFGSGTQLSVL.

This clone was observed a single time. V is TRBV27 and J is TRBJ1-3; D is unresolved. Germline V gene data show CDR1 as MNHEY and CDR2 as SMNVEV (reference sequence). CDR3 length: 13 residues. V dropped 5 bases and J dropped 0 bases, with 5 bases sitting between them. The CDR3 spells CASSISSGNTIYF. CDR3 coding DNA: TGTGCCAGCAGTATTAGCTCTGGAAACACCATATATTTT.

In nucleotides, the CDR3 is TGTGCCAGCAGCTTGGGAACAGCCATTAACTATGGCTACACCTTC. Amino acid sequence: CASSLGTAINYGYTF. The chain joins TRBV5-6 to TRBJ1-2; no clear D gene. CDR1 and CDR2 (germline): SGHDT, YYEEEE. The germline V and J ends were trimmed by 0 bases and 1 base, with 10 bases remaining between them. This CDR3 region has 15 residues. The complete variable domain, with remaining parts taken from reference TRBV5-6 and TRBJ1-2, reads DAGVTQSPTHLIKTRGQQVTLRCSPKSGHDTVSWYQQALGQGPQFIFQYYEEEERQRGNFPDRFSGHQFPNYSSELNVNALLLGDSALYLCASSLGTAINYGYTFGSGTRLTVV.

The chain links TRBV5-4 to TRBJ1-2; tentative D call: TRBD1 (5 bases). V lost 2 bases to trimming and J lost 3 bases, with 11 bases between them. In germline, CDR1 is SGHNT, CDR2 YYREEE (reference sequence). The CDR3 is 14 residues long. The CDR3 coding sequence is TGTGCCAGCAGCTTTATGCGGGGCGACTATGGCTACACCTTC. Translation gives CASSFMRGDYGYTF.

The chain couples TRBV7-2 to TRBJ1-1; the D gene is possibly TRBD1 (6 bases). V was pared by 6 bases and J by 3 bases, with 17 bases between. Germline V gene data show CDR1 as SGHTA and CDR2 as FQGNSA. The CDR3 is 15 amino acids. The CDR3 spells CASRTDQGYDTEAFF. The CDR3 DNA sequence: TGTGCCAGCAGGACGGATCAGGGGTACGACACTGAAGCTTTCTTT.

The chain couples TRBV7-8 to TRBJ2-1; D is ambiguous. CDR1 and CDR2 (germline): SGHVS, FQNEAQ. This CDR3 has 13 amino acids. Trimming took off 1 base at V and 12 bases at J, with 13 bases between the two ends. DNA of the CDR3: TGTGCCAGCAGCTTAGGTTACAATGAGCGGCAGTTCTTC. The encoded protein is CASSLGYNERQFF.

The table lists this clone with a count of one. The J gene is TRBJ2-3, the V gene TRBV4-1, with 14 bases fitting TRBD2. The trim removed 1 base at V and 0 bases at J, leaving 3 bases unmatched. The germline gives CDR1 MGHRA, CDR2 YSYEKL. The CDR3 sequence is 18 residues long. CDR3 nucleotides: TGCGCCAGCAGCCAAGGACTAGCGGGGGGGGCTAGCACAGATACGCAGTATTTT. Translation: CASSQGLAGGASTDTQYF.

The chain links TRBV5-1 to TRBJ1-6; TRBD1 matches at 9 bases. This CDR3 spans 15 amino acids. After removal of 2 bases from V and 9 bases from J, the junction contained 6 bases not matched to a gene. From germline, CDR1 is SGHRS and CDR2 YFSETQ. The CDR3 DNA reads TGCGCCAGCAGCTTAGGACAGGGGAAGGGTTCACCCCTCCACTTT. Its protein product is CASSLGQGKGSPLHF.

The V and J genes are TRBV6-6 and TRBJ2-2; 10 bases map to TRBD2. Looked up from germline, CDR1 is MNHNY and CDR2 is SVGAGI (reference sequence). The CDR3 covers 15 residues. Trimming removed 4 bases from V and 7 bases from J; junction bases left unmatched: 6. The CDR3 sequence is CASSSERGGRGELFF. The CDR3 DNA follows: TGTGCCAGCAGTTCGGAGCGGGGGGGCCGCGGGGAGCTGTTTTTT.

This clone has only one observation. The chain has TRBV25-1 and TRBJ2-1; 11 nucleotides agree with TRBD2. From germline, CDR1 is MGHDK and CDR2 SYGVNS. The CDR3 is made up of 15 amino acids. J lost 8 bases, V lost 6 bases, and 9 bases had no gene match. The CDR3 sequence is CASSSPVAGGHEQFF. CDR3 sequence (DNA): TGTGCCAGCAGCTCCCCAGTAGCGGGGGGGCATGAGCAGTTCTTC. Based on the CDR3 plus reference TRBV25-1 and TRBJ2-1, the full variable domain is EADIYQTPRYLVIGTGKKITLECSQTMGHDKMYWYQQDPGMELHLIHYSYGVNSTEKGDLSSESTVSRIRTEHFPLTLESARPSHTSQYLCASSSPVAGGHEQFFGPGTRLTVL.

This chain uses TRBV30 with TRBJ1-2; perhaps TRBD1 as D (6 bases). V gave up 1 base and J gave up 2 bases, with 14 bases separating them. There are 15 residues in the CDR3. Germline V gives CDR1 GTSNPN, CDR2 SVGIG (reference sequence). The CDR3 bases are TGTGCCTGGAGTGCGACAGGTGAGAGAAACTATGGCTACACCTTC. This codes for CAWSATGERNYGYTF. Based on the CDR3 plus reference TRBV30 and TRBJ1-2, the full variable domain is SQTIHQWPATLVQPVGSPLSLECTVEGTSNPNLYWYRQAAGRGLQLLFYSVGIGQISSEVPQNLSASRPQDRQFILSSKKLLLSDSGFYLCAWSATGERNYGYTFGSGTRLTVV.

The gene calls are TRBV29-1 and TRBJ1-2; D is unresolved. V was trimmed by 2 bases and J by 2 bases, leaving 6 bases between them. This CDR3 is built from 12 residues. CDR1 SQVTM and CDR2 ANQGSEA come from the germline V gene. In DNA, the CDR3 is TGCAGCGTTGAATCCGGGAACTATGGCTACACCTTC. The encoded protein is CSVESGNYGYTF.

The rearrangement links TRBV30 to TRBJ1-5; 8 bases are shared with TRBD1. V lost 2 bases and J lost 7; bases outside the gene matches: 16. This CDR3 has 17 amino acids. Germline CDR1 and CDR2: GTSNPN and SVGIG (reference sequence). The CDR3 sequence: CAWSSGRDRWGGQPQHF. The DNA of the CDR3 is TGTGCCTGGAGTTCCGGTAGGGACAGGTGGGGAGGGCAGCCCCAGCATTTT.